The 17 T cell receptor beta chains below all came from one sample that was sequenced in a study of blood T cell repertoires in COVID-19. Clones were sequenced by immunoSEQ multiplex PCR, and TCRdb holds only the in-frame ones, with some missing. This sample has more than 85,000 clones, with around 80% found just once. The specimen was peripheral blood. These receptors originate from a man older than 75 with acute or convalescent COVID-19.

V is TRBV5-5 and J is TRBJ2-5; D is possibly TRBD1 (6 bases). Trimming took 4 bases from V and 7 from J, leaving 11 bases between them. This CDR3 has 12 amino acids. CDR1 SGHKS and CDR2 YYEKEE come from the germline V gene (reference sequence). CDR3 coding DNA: TGTGCCAGCAGCCGAGGGGGTGGGACCCAGTACTTC. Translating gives CASSRGGGTQYF.

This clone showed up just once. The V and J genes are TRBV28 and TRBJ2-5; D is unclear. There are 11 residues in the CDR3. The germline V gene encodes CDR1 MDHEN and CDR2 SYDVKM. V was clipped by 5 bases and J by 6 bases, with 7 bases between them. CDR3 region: CASSHTQTQYF. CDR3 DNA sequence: TGTGCCAGCAGTCACACCCAGACCCAGTACTTC.

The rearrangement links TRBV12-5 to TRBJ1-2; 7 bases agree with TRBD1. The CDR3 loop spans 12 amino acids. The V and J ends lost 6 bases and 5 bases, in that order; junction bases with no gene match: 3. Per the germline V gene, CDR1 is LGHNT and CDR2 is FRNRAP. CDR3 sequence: CASGTGLYGYTF. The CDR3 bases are TGTGCTAGTGGGACAGGGTTATATGGCTACACCTTC.

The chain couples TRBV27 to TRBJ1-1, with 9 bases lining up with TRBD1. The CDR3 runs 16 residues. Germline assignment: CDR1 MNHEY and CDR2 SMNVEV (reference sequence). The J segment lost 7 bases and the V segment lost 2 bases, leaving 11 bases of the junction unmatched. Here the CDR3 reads CASSLKPRTGASEAFF. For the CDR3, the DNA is TGTGCCAGCAGTTTAAAACCCCGGACAGGGGCAAGTGAAGCTTTCTTT.

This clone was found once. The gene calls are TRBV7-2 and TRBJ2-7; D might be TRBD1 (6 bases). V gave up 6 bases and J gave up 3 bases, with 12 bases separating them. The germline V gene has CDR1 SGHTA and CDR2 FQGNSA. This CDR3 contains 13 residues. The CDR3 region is CASRPDSNYEQYF. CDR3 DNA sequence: TGTGCCAGCAGGCCGGACAGTAACTACGAGCAGTACTTC. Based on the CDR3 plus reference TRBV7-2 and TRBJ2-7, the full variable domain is GAGVSQSPSNKVTEKGKDVELRCDPISGHTALYWYRQSLGQGLEFLIYFQGNSAPDKSGLPSDRFSAERTGGSVSTLTIQRTQQEDSAVYLCASRPDSNYEQYFGPGTRLTVT.

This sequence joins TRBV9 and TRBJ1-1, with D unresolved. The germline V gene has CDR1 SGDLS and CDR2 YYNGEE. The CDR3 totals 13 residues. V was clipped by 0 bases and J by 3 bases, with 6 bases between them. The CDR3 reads CASSVGGDTEAFF. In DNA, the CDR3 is TGTGCCAGCAGCGTAGGGGGAGACACTGAAGCTTTCTTT.

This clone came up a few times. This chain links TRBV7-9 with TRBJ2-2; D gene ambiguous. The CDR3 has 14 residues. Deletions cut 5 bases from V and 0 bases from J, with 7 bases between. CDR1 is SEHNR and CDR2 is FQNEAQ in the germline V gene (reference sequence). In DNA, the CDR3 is TGTGCCAGCAGCCCTCTATCGAACACCGGGGAGCTGTTTTTT. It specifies CASSPLSNTGELFF.

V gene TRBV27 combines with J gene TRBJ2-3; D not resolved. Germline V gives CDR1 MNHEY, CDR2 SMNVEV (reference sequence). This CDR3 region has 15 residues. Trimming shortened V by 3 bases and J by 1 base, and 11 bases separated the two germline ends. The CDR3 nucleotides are TGTGCCAGCAGTTTGGTGGCTTCAGGCACAGATACGCAGTATTTT. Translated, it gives CASSLVASGTDTQYF.

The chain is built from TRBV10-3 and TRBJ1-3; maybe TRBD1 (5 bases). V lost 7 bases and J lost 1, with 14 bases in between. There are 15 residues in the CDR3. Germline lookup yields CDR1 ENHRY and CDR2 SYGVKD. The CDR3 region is CAINAGSGSGNTIYF. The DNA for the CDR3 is TGTGCCATCAATGCAGGGTCAGGATCTGGAAACACCATATATTTT.

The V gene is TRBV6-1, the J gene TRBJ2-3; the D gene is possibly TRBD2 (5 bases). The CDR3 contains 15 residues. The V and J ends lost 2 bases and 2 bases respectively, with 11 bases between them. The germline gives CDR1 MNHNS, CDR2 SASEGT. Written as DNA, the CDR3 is TGTGCCAGCAGTGAAAGAGCGGTCATCACAGATACGCAGTATTTT. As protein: CASSERAVITDTQYF.

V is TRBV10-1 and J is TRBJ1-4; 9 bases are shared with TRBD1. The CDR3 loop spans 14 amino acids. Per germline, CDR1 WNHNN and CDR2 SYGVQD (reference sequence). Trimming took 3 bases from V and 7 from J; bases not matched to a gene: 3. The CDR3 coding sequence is TGCGCCAGCAGTGATGGGACAGGGTCTGAAAAACTGTTTTTT. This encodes CASSDGTGSEKLFF.

CDR3 sequence: CASSRTDYEQFF. Here the CDR3 DNA reads TGCGCCAGCAGCCGGACTGACTATGAGCAGTTCTTC. This rearrangement joins TRBV5-1 to TRBJ2-1; D possibly corresponds to TRBD2 (5 bases). Trimming removed 4 bases at V and 8 bases at J, with 10 bases between. Per germline, CDR1 SGHRS and CDR2 YFSETQ. The CDR3 contains 12 residues.

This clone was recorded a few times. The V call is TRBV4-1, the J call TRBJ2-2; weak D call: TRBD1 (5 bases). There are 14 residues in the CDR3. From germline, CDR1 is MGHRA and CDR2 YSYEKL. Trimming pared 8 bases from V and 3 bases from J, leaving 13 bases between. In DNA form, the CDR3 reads TGCGCCAGCCAAGGGGTTCGGGACACCGGGGAGCTGTTTTTT. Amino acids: CASQGVRDTGELFF.

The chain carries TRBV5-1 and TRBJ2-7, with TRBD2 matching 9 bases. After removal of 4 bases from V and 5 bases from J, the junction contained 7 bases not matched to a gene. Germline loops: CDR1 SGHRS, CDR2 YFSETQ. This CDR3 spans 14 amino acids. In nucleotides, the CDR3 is TGCGCCAGCAGCCCCGGGACTAGCTTGGACGAGCAGTACTTC. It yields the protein CASSPGTSLDEQYF.

The CDR3 protein is CASSENPSADTQYF. CDR3 nucleotides: TGCGCCAGCAGTGAGAACCCTAGCGCAGATACGCAGTATTTT. The chain is built from TRBV10-1 and TRBJ2-3; weak D call: TRBD2 (6 bases). The germline V gene encodes CDR1 WNHNN and CDR2 SYGVQD (reference sequence). The ends were cut back, 2 bases at V and 4 bases at J, with 10 bases in the middle. The CDR3 has 14 amino acids.

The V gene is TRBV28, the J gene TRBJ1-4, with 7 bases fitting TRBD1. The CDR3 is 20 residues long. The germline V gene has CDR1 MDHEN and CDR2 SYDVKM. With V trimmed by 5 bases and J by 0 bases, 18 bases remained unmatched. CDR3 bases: TGTGCCAGCAGTGTCAACAGGGGCCTAGGAGTAGTCGCAACTAATGAAAAACTGTTTTTT. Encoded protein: CASSVNRGLGVVATNEKLFF.

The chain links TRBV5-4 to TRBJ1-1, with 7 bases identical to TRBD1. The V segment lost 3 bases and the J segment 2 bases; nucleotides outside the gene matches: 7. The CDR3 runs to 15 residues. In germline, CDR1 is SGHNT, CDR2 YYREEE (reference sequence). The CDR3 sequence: CASSSQGWKNTEAFF. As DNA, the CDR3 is TGTGCCAGCAGCTCACAGGGGTGGAAAAACACTGAAGCTTTCTTT.